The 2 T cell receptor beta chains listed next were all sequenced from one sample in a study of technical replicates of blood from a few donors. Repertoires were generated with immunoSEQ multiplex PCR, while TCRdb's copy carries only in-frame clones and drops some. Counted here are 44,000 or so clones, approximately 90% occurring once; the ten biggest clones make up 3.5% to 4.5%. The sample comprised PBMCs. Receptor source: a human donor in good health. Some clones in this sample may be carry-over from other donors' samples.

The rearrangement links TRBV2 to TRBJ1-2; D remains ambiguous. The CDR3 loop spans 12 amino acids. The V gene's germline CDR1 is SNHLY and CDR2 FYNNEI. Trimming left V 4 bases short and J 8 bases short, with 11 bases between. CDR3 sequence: CASSARVWGYTF. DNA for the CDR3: TGTGCCAGCAGTGCGAGGGTCTGGGGCTACACCTTC. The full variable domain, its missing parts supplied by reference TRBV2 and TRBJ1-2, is EPEVTQTPSHQVTQMGQEVILRCVPISNHLYFYWYRQILGQKVEFLVSFYNNEISEKSEIFDDQFSVERPDGSNFTLKIRSTKLEDSAMYFCASSARVWGYTFGSGTRLTVV.

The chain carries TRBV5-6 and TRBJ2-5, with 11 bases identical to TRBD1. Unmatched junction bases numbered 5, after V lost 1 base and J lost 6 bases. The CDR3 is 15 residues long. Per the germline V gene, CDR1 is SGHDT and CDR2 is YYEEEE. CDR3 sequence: CASSLWDRGTKTQYF. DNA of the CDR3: TGTGCCAGCAGCTTGTGGGACAGGGGGACTAAGACCCAGTACTTC.